One and the same sample provided the 22 T cell receptor beta chains below, sequenced in a study of cytomegalovirus exposure and HLA in healthy donors. 60 Vbeta and 13 Jbeta primers were used in PCR. Clones were sequenced by immunoSEQ multiplex PCR, and TCRdb holds only the in-frame ones, with some missing. The table lists some 270,000 clones, under 90% of them singletons. The sequenced material came from PBMCs. Source of these receptors: a girl aged 2-10 years in good health and CMV-seronegative.

The V and J genes are TRBV15 and TRBJ1-5; 9 nucleotides align to TRBD1. V trimming: 1 base; J trimming: 6 bases; junction bases outside the gene matches: 7. CDR1 is LNHNV, CDR2 YYDKDF, per germline (reference sequence). The CDR3 totals 16 residues. CDR3 loop: CATSRVATGGGQPQHF. In DNA form, the CDR3 reads TGTGCCACCAGCAGAGTAGCCACAGGGGGCGGTCAGCCCCAGCATTTT. The full variable domain, its missing parts supplied by reference TRBV15 and TRBJ1-5, is DAMVIQNPRYQVTQFGKPVTLSCSQTLNHNVMYWYQQKSSQAPKLLFHYYDKDFNNEADTPDNFQSRRPNTSFCFLDIRSPGLGDTAMYLCATSRVATGGGQPQHFGDGTRLSIL.

V usage is TRBV4-1 and J usage is TRBJ2-7; possible D gene TRBD2, 5 bases. Deletions cut 3 bases from V and 2 bases from J, with 17 bases between. CDR3 length: 16 residues. The germline V gene encodes CDR1 MGHRA and CDR2 YSYEKL. The DNA of the CDR3 is TGCGCCAGCAGCCAGACTTGGCTTGGAGGCCCCTACGAGCAGTACTTC. Amino acid sequence: CASSQTWLGGPYEQYF.

The chain links TRBV4-1 to TRBJ2-1, with 10 bases identical to TRBD2. The germline CDR1 and CDR2 sequences are MGHRA and YSYEKL. This CDR3 contains 16 residues. Unmatched junction bases numbered 11, after V lost 5 bases and J lost 7 bases. The DNA of the CDR3 is TGCGCCAGCAGCGCCCGAGGAGCGGGAGGGCGAAATGAGCAGTTCTTC. Translating gives CASSARGAGGRNEQFF.

The chain carries TRBV28 and TRBJ1-5; 10 bases are shared with TRBD1. There are 15 residues in the CDR3. CDR1 and CDR2 from the germline V gene are MDHEN and SYDVKM. The V segment lost 5 bases and the J segment 6 bases; nucleotides outside the gene matches: 7. The CDR3 loop reads CASSQRTGGGQPQHF. The CDR3, as DNA: TGTGCCAGCAGTCAGCGGACAGGGGGTGGTCAGCCCCAGCATTTT.

The chain employs TRBV28 and TRBJ1-2; D is ambiguous. From germline, CDR1 is MDHEN and CDR2 SYDVKM. V lost 5 bases to trimming and J lost 5 bases, with 15 bases between them. The CDR3 runs to 14 residues. As DNA, the CDR3 is TGTGCCAGCAGTGAGATGCTCTCGCCTTATGGCTACACCTTC. Residues: CASSEMLSPYGYTF.

This chain joins TRBV19 and TRBJ1-1; the D gene is possibly TRBD1 (5 bases). Germline V gives CDR1 LNHDA, CDR2 SQIVND (reference sequence). This CDR3 has 14 amino acids. Trimming removed 6 bases at V and 5 bases at J, with 16 bases between. The CDR3 reads CASSLTIQGTEAFF. The DNA for the CDR3 is TGTGCCAGTAGCCTTACTATCCAGGGAACTGAAGCTTTCTTT.

V usage is TRBV5-4 and J usage is TRBJ1-4; D is possibly TRBD1 (5 bases). The V gene lost 1 base and the J gene lost 0 bases, with 10 bases spanning the gap. There are 16 residues in the CDR3. Per germline, CDR1 SGHNT and CDR2 YYREEE (reference sequence). The CDR3 DNA follows: TGTGCCAGCAGCTTGTGGACAACCACAACTAATGAAAAACTGTTTTTT. Translation: CASSLWTTTTNEKLFF.

CDR3 sequence reads: CASSLWGGEDGYTF. The CDR3 DNA is TGTGCCAGCAGCTTATGGGGGGGGGAAGATGGCTACACCTTC. The chain couples TRBV7-3 to TRBJ1-2; D is perhaps TRBD1 (5 bases). Trimming pared 2 bases from V and 6 bases from J, leaving 13 bases between. The CDR3 is 14 amino acids. CDR1 is SGHTA and CDR2 is FQGTGA in the germline V gene.

The CDR3 region has the DNA TGCGCCAGCAGCTGGGTTCCTTCTCGACCCGCAGCGTACTATGGCTACACCTTC. This gives the protein CASSWVPSRPAAYYGYTF. The V and J genes are TRBV5-1 and TRBJ1-2; D is unclear. Germline values: CDR1 SGHRS, CDR2 YFSETQ. V lost 3 bases, J lost 3 bases, and 24 bases lay in between. This CDR3 region has 18 residues. The variable domain in full, completed from reference TRBV5-1 and TRBJ1-2, reads KAGVTQTPRYLIKTRGQQVTLSCSPISGHRSVSWYQQTPGQGLQFLFEYFSETQRNKGNFPGRFSGRQFSNSRSEMNVSTLELGDSALYLCASSWVPSRPAAYYGYTFGSGTRLTVV.

V usage is TRBV7-2 and J usage is TRBJ2-7; 10 nucleotides match TRBD1. This CDR3 region has 18 residues. With V trimmed by 6 bases and J by 0 bases, 14 bases remained unmatched. Germline CDR1 is SGHTA and CDR2 is FQGNSA. The CDR3 reads CASRTGGTGAGGSYEQYF. The DNA of the CDR3 is TGTGCCAGCAGAACTGGGGGGACAGGGGCAGGTGGCTCCTACGAGCAGTACTTC.

V gene TRBV29-1 combines with J gene TRBJ2-2; D is possibly TRBD1 (5 bases). The CDR3 covers 12 residues. The germline V gene has CDR1 SQVTM and CDR2 ANQGSEA. Trimming cost V 7 bases and J 2 bases, with 8 bases left between them. Here the CDR3 reads CSGGRNTGELFF. As DNA, the CDR3 is TGCAGCGGGGGCAGAAACACCGGGGAGCTGTTTTTT.

This clone came up once. This chain links TRBV28 with TRBJ2-1; tentative D call: TRBD2 (7 bases). The CDR3 has 14 amino acids. Trimming took off 5 bases at V and 6 bases at J, with 14 bases between the two ends. Germline V gene data show CDR1 as MDHEN and CDR2 as SYDVKM. The CDR3 sequence: CASSTGTTRNEQFF. CDR3 in DNA: TGTGCCAGCAGTACAGGGACTACGCGCAATGAGCAGTTCTTC.

The V gene is TRBV27, the J gene TRBJ2-2; no reliable D call. This CDR3 spans 13 amino acids. Per the germline V gene, CDR1 is MNHEY and CDR2 is SMNVEV (reference sequence). V was pared by 6 bases and J by 7 bases, with 12 bases between. The CDR3 sequence is CASRKTGGGELFF. CDR3 bases: TGTGCCAGCAGAAAAACGGGTGGCGGGGAGCTGTTTTTT.

The gene calls are TRBV30 and TRBJ1-1; 9 nucleotides agree with TRBD1. V dropped 6 bases and J dropped 7; count of bases not matched to a gene: 9. This CDR3 is 13 amino acids long. Germline V gene lookup returns CDR1 GTSNPN and CDR2 SVGIG (reference sequence). The CDR3 DNA follows: TGTGCCTGCCACAGGGGGCGCGGGAGTGAAGCTTTCTTT. It is translated as CACHRGRGSEAFF.

This chain joins TRBV19 and TRBJ2-7; 10 bases match TRBD2. This CDR3 has 14 residues. J gave up 4 bases and V 3 bases, and 3 bases lay outside the gene matches. Germline-derived CDR1 and CDR2 are LNHDA and SQIVND (reference sequence). This chain's CDR3 is CASSIGLAVYEQYF. Written as DNA, the CDR3 is TGTGCCAGTAGTATCGGACTAGCGGTGTACGAGCAGTACTTC.

The CDR3 sequence: CASSEAAGPYGYTF. CDR3 nucleotides: TGTGCCAGCAGTGAAGCGGCAGGGCCCTATGGCTACACCTTC. V is TRBV6-1 and J is TRBJ1-2, with D possibly TRBD1 on 5 matching bases. Trimming pared 0 bases from V and 4 bases from J, leaving 9 bases between. The CDR3 totals 14 residues. CDR1 and CDR2 from the germline V gene are MNHNS and SASEGT.

V usage is TRBV28 and J usage is TRBJ1-1; D perhaps matches TRBD1 (5 bases). V was shortened by 7 bases and J by 6 bases, with 15 bases between the two germline ends. The CDR3 contains 13 residues. In germline, CDR1 is MDHEN, CDR2 SYDVKM. The DNA for the CDR3 is TGTGCCAGCACCAAAATAGGGGTTGCTGAAGCTTTCTTT. Amino acid sequence: CASTKIGVAEAFF.

The chain carries TRBV6-6 and TRBJ2-2, with D perhaps TRBD2 (6 bases). Per the germline V gene, CDR1 is MNHNY and CDR2 is SVGAGI (reference sequence). The CDR3 is 16 residues long. Between the trimmed V and J ends, which lost 6 bases and 5 bases, there was a span of 19 bases. The CDR3 DNA sequence: TGTGCCAGCAGCTTGGGACTTCCATCGGGGACCGGGGAGCTGTTTTTT. It is translated as CASSLGLPSGTGELFF.

This clone was seen only once. The chain links TRBV10-3 to TRBJ2-7, with TRBD2 matching 8 bases. CDR1 ENHRY and CDR2 SYGVKD come from the germline V gene. The CDR3 sequence is 14 residues long. Trimming cost V 4 bases and J 3 bases; bases outside gene matches: 5. The CDR3 spells CAISGSGGGYEQYF. In DNA, the CDR3 is TGTGCCATCAGTGGCTCCGGGGGGGGCTACGAGCAGTACTTC.

V usage is TRBV7-2 and J usage is TRBJ2-7, with 8 bases fitting TRBD2. Losses at the gene ends were 4 bases for V and 1 base for J; bases not matched to a gene: 6. Germline CDR1 and CDR2: SGHTA and FQGNSA. The CDR3 runs 15 residues. DNA for the CDR3: TGTGCCAGCAGCTCCACTAGCGGCTGGTCCTACGAGCAGTACTTC. Translating it yields CASSSTSGWSYEQYF.

This clone came up once. The V and J genes are TRBV5-1 and TRBJ2-1; 11 positions match TRBD2. This CDR3 region has 13 residues. Germline CDR1 is SGHRS and CDR2 is YFSETQ. Trimming took 1 base from V and 13 from J; bases not matched to a gene: 4. As DNA, the CDR3 is TGCGCCAGCAGCTTGACTAGCGGGAGCATTCAGTTCTTC. Encoded protein: CASSLTSGSIQFF.

J is TRBJ2-7 and V is TRBV28; the D gene is possibly TRBD1 (6 bases). Per the germline V gene, CDR1 is MDHEN and CDR2 is SYDVKM. Trimming left V 11 bases short and J 4 bases short, with 18 bases between. There are 13 residues in the CDR3. CDR3 loop: CAVRSGTHYEQYF. Written as DNA, the CDR3 is TGTGCCGTACGGTCCGGGACACATTACGAGCAGTACTTC.